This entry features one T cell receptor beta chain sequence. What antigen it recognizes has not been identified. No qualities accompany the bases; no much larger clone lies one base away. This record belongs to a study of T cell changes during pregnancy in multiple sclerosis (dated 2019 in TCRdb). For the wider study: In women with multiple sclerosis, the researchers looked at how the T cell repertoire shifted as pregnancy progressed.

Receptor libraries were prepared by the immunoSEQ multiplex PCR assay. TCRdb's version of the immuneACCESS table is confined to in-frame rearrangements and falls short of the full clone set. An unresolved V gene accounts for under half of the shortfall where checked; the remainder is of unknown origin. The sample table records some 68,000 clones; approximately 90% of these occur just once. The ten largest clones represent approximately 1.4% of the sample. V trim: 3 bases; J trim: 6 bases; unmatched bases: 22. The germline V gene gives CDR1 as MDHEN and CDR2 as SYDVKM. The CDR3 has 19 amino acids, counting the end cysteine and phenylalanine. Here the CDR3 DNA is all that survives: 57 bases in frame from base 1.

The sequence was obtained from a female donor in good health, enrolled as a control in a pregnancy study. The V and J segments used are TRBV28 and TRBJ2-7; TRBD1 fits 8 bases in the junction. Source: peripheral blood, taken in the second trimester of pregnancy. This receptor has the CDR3 CASSFDATGEMRDSSEQYF. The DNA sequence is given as TGTGCCAGCAGTTTTGACGCGACAGGGGAGATGAGAGATTCTAGCGAGCAGTACTTC.